The 26 T cell receptor beta chains presented below share a single source sample, sequenced in a study of regulatory T cells in long-lasting Graves disease. Time point described: newly diagnosed GD, antithyroid drugs for less than 3 months. From RNA extracted from PBMCs, the TCR library was made. Construction of the TCR beta libraries employed iRepertoire HTBI primers in conjunction with Arm-PCR of CDR3 regions. TCRdb passed the multiplex PCR reads through MiXCR, listing each CDR3 protein once. The sample holds roughly 530,000 distinct CDR3 sequences; more than 15% are singletons and the top ten take 25%. The data also belong to a second study, concerning T cells in Graves' hyperthyroidism and ophthalmopathy.

Sequencing used peripheral blood mononuclear cells (PBMCs), obtained at new diagnosis, from a patient treated with antithyroid drugs. The receptors were gathered from a woman between 40 and 65 years old with Graves disease.

J is TRBJ2-3 and V is TRBV7-2; tentative D call: TRBD2 (5 bases). This CDR3 is 15 amino acids long. The V gene lost 3 bases and the J gene lost 2 bases, with 12 bases spanning the gap. Germline assignment: CDR1 SGHTA and CDR2 FQGNSA. This CDR3 reads CASSLSSAVTDTQYF. The CDR3, as DNA: TGTGCCAGCAGCTTGAGTTCAGCGGTCACAGATACGCAGTATTTT.

The CDR3 DNA is TGTGCCAGCAGCGTTAATGGGGGGTATCAGCCCCAGCATTTT. This gives the protein CASSVNGGYQPQHF. V gene TRBV9 combines with J gene TRBJ1-5; D might be TRBD1 (5 bases). Germline CDR1 reads SGDLS; CDR2 reads YYNGEE. This CDR3 has 14 amino acids. The germline V and J ends were trimmed by 2 bases and 5 bases, with 11 bases remaining between them.

This clonotype was seen only a few times. The gene calls are TRBV4-1 and TRBJ2-5; D is possibly TRBD1 (5 bases). The CDR3 has 14 residues. Trimming left V 2 bases short and J 3 bases short, with 10 bases between. Germline CDR1 and CDR2: MGHRA and YSYEKL. CDR3 region: CASSQPTEKETQYF. Here the CDR3 DNA reads TGCGCCAGCAGCCAACCGACAGAGAAAGAGACCCAGTACTTC.

The chain has TRBV5-1 and TRBJ1-2, with TRBD1 matching over 12 bases. The CDR3 consists of 14 residues. Germline V lookup: CDR1 SGHRS, CDR2 YFSETQ. Germline trimming cut 4 bases from V and 6 bases from J; bases unmatched to any gene: 4. CDR3 in amino acids: CASSPGTGGDGYTF. CDR3 bases: TGCGCCAGCAGCCCAGGGACAGGGGGCGATGGCTACACCTTC.

This clonotype has at least ten counts. The gene calls are TRBV20-1 and TRBJ2-1; a weak D match, TRBD2 (6 bases). CDR1 is DFQATT, CDR2 SNEGSKA, per germline (reference sequence). V was clipped by 0 bases and J by 10 bases, with 13 bases between them. There are 13 residues in the CDR3. CDR3 nucleotides: TGCAGTGCTAGAGATTCTCGGGGGTGGGAGCAGTTCTTC. The encoded protein is CSARDSRGWEQFF.

This clonotype has a count of ten or more. CDR3 sequence reads: CASKQPILSPYEQYF. DNA of the CDR3: TGTGCCAGCAAACAGCCAATTCTAAGCCCCTACGAGCAGTACTTC. The rearrangement joins TRBV6-2 or TRBV6-3 to TRBJ2-7; D is unresolved. Germline values: CDR1 MNHEY, CDR2 SVGEGT. The CDR3 totals 15 residues. The V gene lost 7 bases and the J gene lost 2 bases, with 18 bases spanning the gap.

CDR3 DNA: TGTGCCAGCAGCCCCGGGACGGAGCATAGGAACACCATATATTTT. Translating it yields CASSPGTEHRNTIYF. This chain uses TRBV7-4 with TRBJ1-3; perhaps TRBD1 as D (5 bases). The CDR3 totals 15 residues. V was pared by 5 bases and J by 7 bases, with 18 bases between. Germline-derived CDR1 and CDR2 are SGHVT and SQSDAQ.

The chain carries TRBV7-3 and TRBJ2-1; D uncertain. V was trimmed by 5 bases and J by 4 bases, leaving 9 bases between them. The CDR3 loop spans 13 amino acids. CDR1 is SGHTA and CDR2 is FQGTGA in the germline V gene. The CDR3 DNA reads TGTGCCAGCAGCACGACGGGTTACAATGAGCAGTTCTTC. Residues: CASSTTGYNEQFF.

The table lists this clonotype with a few counts. The chain links TRBV14 to TRBJ2-5; D gene uncertain. The CDR3 length is 13 residues. CDR1 SGHDN and CDR2 FVKESK come from the germline V gene. V lost 6 bases, J lost 7 bases, and 15 bases lay in between. The CDR3 loop is CASRLTPIGTQYF. As DNA, the CDR3 is TGTGCCAGCAGACTCACTCCAATTGGGACCCAGTACTTC.

The chain carries TRBV12-3 or TRBV12-4 and TRBJ1-1; tentatively, D is TRBD1 (5 bases). Trimming left V 5 bases short and J 10 bases short, with 23 bases between. The CDR3 spans 15 residues. Written as DNA, the CDR3 is TGTGCCAGCAGTCCCCCCGCGCGGGGCGCGAGTTCAGCTTTCTTT. This translates into CASSPPARGASSAFF.

In its sample, this clonotype was seen many times. This chain joins TRBV2 and TRBJ1-5, with D maybe TRBD1 (5 bases). The germline V gene encodes CDR1 SNHLY and CDR2 FYNNEI. This CDR3 spans 13 amino acids. The ends were cut back, 6 bases at V and 7 bases at J, with 13 bases in the middle. The CDR3, as DNA: TGTGCCAGCAGGACCGGGACCCTCCAGCCCCAGCATTTT. Translated, it gives CASRTGTLQPQHF.

The chain has TRBV5-1 and TRBJ2-5, with D maybe TRBD1 (7 bases). Germline CDR1 is SGHRS and CDR2 is YFSETQ. This CDR3 region has 16 residues. The germline V and J ends were trimmed by 0 bases and 2 bases, with 14 bases remaining between them. The CDR3 DNA reads as TGCGCCAGCAGCTTGGATCAGACAGGGAGGCAAGAGACCCAGTACTTC. It encodes CASSLDQTGRQETQYF.

This clonotype was detected a few times. The gene calls are TRBV30 and TRBJ2-1; 11 bases fit TRBD2. The CDR3 has 14 residues. Germline lookup yields CDR1 GTSNPN and CDR2 SVGIG (reference sequence). Losses at the gene ends were 0 bases for V and 13 bases for J; bases not matched to a gene: 8. The CDR3 protein is CAWSVLAGGQIQFF. CDR3 coding DNA: TGTGCCTGGAGTGTGTTAGCGGGGGGGCAGATACAGTTCTTC. Together with reference TRBV30 and TRBJ2-1, the CDR3 gives the full variable domain: SQTIHQWPATLVQPVGSPLSLECTVEGTSNPNLYWYRQAAGRGLQLLFYSVGIGQISSEVPQNLSASRPQDRQFILSSKKLLLSDSGFYLCAWSVLAGGQIQFFGPGTRLTVL.

In its sample, this clonotype was seen many times. The chain recombines TRBV25-1 with TRBJ1-2; no definite D call. This CDR3 is built from 13 residues. The V gene lost 1 base and the J gene lost 2 bases, with 5 bases spanning the gap. The V gene's germline CDR1 is MGHDK and CDR2 SYGVNS. The CDR3 DNA reads as TGTGCCAGCAGTGAATCTGAGAACTATGGCTACACCTTC. Protein sequence: CASSESENYGYTF.

This clonotype was counted between two and nine times. A read error is possible here, since a much larger clone lies one base away. The chain recombines TRBV25-1 with TRBJ2-7, with TRBD1 matching 9 bases. V trimming: 4 bases; J trimming: 2 bases; junction bases outside the gene matches: 0. This CDR3 is 13 amino acids long. Germline CDR1 MGHDK, CDR2 SYGVNS. As DNA, the CDR3 is TGTGCCAGCAGTGGGACAGGGGCCTACGAGCAGTACTTC. This translates into CASSGTGAYEQYF.

V gene TRBV19 combines with J gene TRBJ1-1; D is unclear. The CDR3 totals 14 residues. Trimming stripped 4 bases from V and 4 bases from J, with 13 bases between. CDR1 LNHDA and CDR2 SQIVND come from the germline V gene (reference sequence). The CDR3 nucleotides read TGTGCCAGTAGTACCGGCCTAGACACCACTGAAGCTTTCTTT. Residues: CASSTGLDTTEAFF.

This clonotype showed up many times. CDR3 protein: CASSLWGSTEAFF. CDR3 nucleotides: TGTGCCAGCAGTTTATGGGGATCCACTGAAGCTTTCTTT. The chain combines TRBV28 with TRBJ1-1; D call uncertain. CDR3 length: 13 residues. CDR1 MDHEN and CDR2 SYDVKM come from the germline V gene. Trimming removed 0 bases from V and 4 bases from J, with 6 bases in between.

This sequence joins TRBV7-9 and TRBJ1-1; 7 bases line up with TRBD1. J gave up 1 base and V 0 bases, and 5 bases lay outside the gene matches. This CDR3 is built from 16 residues. The germline V gene encodes CDR1 SEHNR and CDR2 FQNEAQ (reference sequence). CDR3 protein: CASSLARDSRNTEAFF. DNA for the CDR3: TGTGCCAGCAGCTTAGCCCGGGACAGCCGGAACACTGAAGCTTTCTTT.

At least ten counts were recorded for this clonotype. V is TRBV12-5 and J is TRBJ1-6; 9 bases are shared with TRBD1. This CDR3 has 16 amino acids. The junction had 5 bases not matched to a gene; V was cut back by 1 base and J by 7 bases. Per germline, CDR1 LGHNT and CDR2 FRNRAP. The CDR3 nucleotides read TGTGCTAGTGGTTTGGCTATCGGACAGGGGAATTCACCCCTCCACTTT. It yields the protein CASGLAIGQGNSPLHF.

The sample holds a few counts of this clonotype. The chain is built from TRBV29-1 and TRBJ2-2; tentatively, D is TRBD2 (6 bases). Germline V lookup: CDR1 SQVTM, CDR2 ANQGSEA. The CDR3 length is 15 residues. The V end lost 7 bases, the J end lost 0 bases, and 15 bases lay between the germline ends. For the CDR3, the DNA is TGCAGCGCCGGGGGAGGCGCATCGAACACCGGGGAGCTGTTTTTT. Translating it yields CSAGGGASNTGELFF.

This clonotype was recorded many times. V gene TRBV27 combines with J gene TRBJ1-1; D is unclear. V lost 2 bases and J lost 11, with 21 bases in between. CDR1 and CDR2 (germline): MNHEY, SMNVEV (reference sequence). The CDR3 is 15 residues long. Here the CDR3 reads CASSLKYPTSGRAFF. The CDR3 DNA is TGTGCCAGCAGTTTAAAGTATCCGACATCGGGGAGGGCTTTCTTT.

About this clonotype itself: This CDR3 is missing its conserved last phenylalanine or tryptophan, likely due to a read error. The chain employs TRBV5-1 and TRBJ2-5, with TRBD1 matching 11 bases. V lost 8 bases, J lost 3 bases, and 9 bases stayed unmatched. From germline, CDR1 is SGHRS and CDR2 YFSETQ. CDR3 size: 15 residues. The CDR3 region is CASGQGATGKETQYL. In DNA form, the CDR3 reads TGCGCCAGTGGACAGGGGGCCACTGGTAAAGAGACCCAGTACCTC.

There are many counts of this clonotype. The CDR3 DNA follows: TGTGCCAGCAGTCCTGAGACACCTAACTATGGCTACACCTTC. Residues: CASSPETPNYGYTF. This chain connects TRBV2 to TRBJ1-2; D unresolved. Trimming took off 5 bases at V and 0 bases at J, with 10 bases between the two ends. The germline V gene encodes CDR1 SNHLY and CDR2 FYNNEI. This CDR3 is 14 amino acids long.

This clonotype was counted many times. The CDR3 DNA is TGTGCCAGCAGCTTGAGGGGCAGCTACGAGCAGTACTTC. This gives the protein CASSLRGSYEQYF. The V gene is TRBV5-8, the J gene TRBJ2-7, with a possible D match to TRBD1 (5 bases). There are 13 residues in the CDR3. Germline V lookup: CDR1 SGHTS, CDR2 YDEGEE. V gave up 1 base and J gave up 3 bases, with 8 bases separating them.

This clonotype was seen at least ten times. The chain couples TRBV28 to TRBJ1-6; D not certain. From germline, CDR1 is MDHEN and CDR2 SYDVKM. The CDR3 covers 16 residues. Trimming took off 5 bases at V and 4 bases at J, with 15 bases between the two ends. CDR3 nucleotides: TGTGCCAGCAGTCCCCCCCGGCCGGTTTATAATTCACCCCTCCACTTT. Its translation is CASSPPRPVYNSPLHF.

The CDR3, as DNA: TGCGCCAGCAGCCCTCCGGGTTTGGAGACCACCTATGGCTACACCTTC. Translation gives CASSPPGLETTYGYTF. The V gene is TRBV5-1, the J gene TRBJ1-2; D remains ambiguous. This CDR3 has 16 residues. In germline, CDR1 is SGHRS, CDR2 YFSETQ. V was trimmed by 4 bases and J by 4 bases, leaving 20 bases between them.